This entry concerns a single TCR beta chain. Its antigen is currently not known. No clone much larger than this one lies a single base away; base qualities are absent. In total, 600 or so healthy bone marrow donors made up the cohort. At the time of sampling, every cohort member was nominally healthy, though immune exposures that went unrecorded were likely present. The donor tested CMV seropositive and was one of the 289 seropositive cohort members. Every donor gave a peripheral blood sample, and the peripheral blood mononuclear cells from that sample were used for TCR beta sequencing. Genomic DNA extraction from the blood cell samples was performed with the Qiagen DNeasy Blood Extraction Kit. These data are taken from a study of cytomegalovirus exposure and HLA in healthy donors (dated 2017 in TCRdb). For the wider study: An earlier analysis of a few hundred of the donors reported approximately 300 Gb of sequence data and some 110 million unique TCR beta sequences obtained from about 179 million T cells. An early release covering around 630 HLA-typed donors comprised approximately 300 gigabases of sequencing data and approximately 80 million unique TCR sequences. Of the roughly 420 genotyped donors, 75% to 85% were placed in the genetic ancestry cluster associated with self-reported Caucasian donors. The aim of the study was to test whether cataloging public T cell receptors could identify signatures of past pathogen exposure. The T cell repertoires of some 670 subjects were profiled by immunosequencing and related to cytomegalovirus serostatus. Besides the first cohort of under 700 subjects, a separate validation cohort made up of around 120 different subjects was used. To predict cytomegalovirus infection status, the study brought together high-throughput TCR immunosequencing, statistical association of individual TCRs with disease status, and machine learning. In a later analysis, previously published TCR beta repertoires from 550 to 700 donors were re-analyzed and high-resolution HLA genotyping was added so that TCR occurrence patterns could be studied. Rather than drawing on any new phenotypic data, the later analysis identified candidate immune exposures from TCR beta sequences and the way those sequences occurred across donors. To decide whether each TCR beta V gene segment behaved as functional or pseudogenic, an earlier analysis of 587 of the donors relied on high-throughput TCR beta sequencing. Donor age, sex, ethnicity and CMV serostatus were compiled alongside the repertoire data. A later genetic analysis used genome-wide SNP genotypes for about three fifths of the 666 donors, treating that subset as a discovery cohort. Every discovery cohort repertoire had been produced on one sequencing platform. Both class I and class II loci were covered by HLA typing, at four-digit resolution. The number of typed donors differed by locus: about 620-630 for A, B, C, DRB1 and DQB1; approximately 520 for DQA1; 606 for DPA1; and roughly 490 for DPB1. Because of strong linkage in the cohort, four to six DR-DQ haplotypes were treated as single units for association and clustering. On average, roughly 250,000 unique TCR beta nucleotide sequences were sequenced per donor among several hundred genotyped donors of the cohort, with about 17% of those sequences being non-productive. The paper as a whole reports these results and caveats: According to a later analysis, TCR association rates differed among HLA loci, with DRB1 alleles showing the most associated TCRs and HLA-C alleles showing the fewest. When HLA alleles, especially DR and DQ, strongly co-occurred, TCR associations were difficult to assign to individual alleles. A further reported finding was that TCR beta sequences accurately predicted the HLA-A and HLA-B alleles for most subjects in the first cohort. Roughly 15 rarely observed V segments, including chromosome 9 orphons, were excluded from the earlier analysis of a few hundred of the donors because counts were too low. CMV serostatus was the only immune exposure information available for the cohort. In a later analysis, some 18,000 TCR beta sequences were associated with specific HLA alleles at a false discovery rate of 0.05. Correlated functional status among segregating V segments might reflect linkage disequilibrium, but an unknown experimental factor could not be ruled out. According to a later genetic analysis, donors in an Asian-associated ancestry cluster had fewer N-insertions in productive TCRs than the approximately 670-donor mean. In this cohort, only TCR beta chains were sequenced, and detectable features were limited by the absence of alpha or paired-chain data. Because some donors lacked HLA typing at each locus, the association tests relied only on the typed subset. A few of the identified cytomegalovirus-associated TCR beta chains were confirmed in vitro to be specific for cytomegalovirus antigens. Broadly in line with IMGT annotations, most TCR beta V segments showed up in productive rearrangements about 90% or about 30% of the time in an earlier analysis of a few hundred of the donors. In a later analysis, several top co-occurrence clusters were reported to appear linked to parvovirus B19, influenza, CMV and Epstein-Barr virus. Most TCR sequences were seen in very few donors, while some public TCRs were found in many individuals. Cytomegalovirus status was reported to be diagnosed by the classifier with high specificity and sensitivity in both the original and validation cohorts. A cluster of highly shared sequence variants was judged likely to be a technical artifact of the sequencing pipeline. According to the authors, the approach could potentially be generalized to other disease states and immunological phenotypes. Sequencing depth was assumed to be roughly uniform across donors in the presence/absence analyses, though that assumption may not hold. In the study, about 150 TCR beta chains were listed as associated with cytomegalovirus. Most CMV-associated TCR beta chains appeared to be HLA-restricted in a later analysis, and the HLA associations seemed to be driven largely by CMV exposure. A later genetic analysis associated a missense DCLRE1C variant with V-gene and J-gene trimming of TCR beta chains, and an independent cohort replicated the association. In a later analysis, HLA-associated TCR beta chains were found to be more clonally expanded and to have lower generation probabilities than equally common non-associated chains.

Libraries were made using the immunoSEQ multiplex PCR assay. For the multiplex PCR, a mixture combining 60 forward primers for TCR Vbeta segments and 13 reverse primers for TCR Jbeta segments was used. Amplification of the CDR3 region of rearranged TCR beta genes was performed with a multiplex PCR assay on genomic DNA. The amplified TCR beta libraries were sequenced on the Illumina HiSeq System as 87-base-pair reads. The original methods were these. A later analysis tallied roughly 80 million unique TCR beta chains across the approximately 670 repertoires, and approximately 12 million of those chains were shared by two or more donors. A nearest-neighbor algorithm error-corrected the raw reads and collapsed the reads into unique sequences, merging closely related sequences to remove PCR and sequencing errors. To assign V, D and J gene segments, CDR3 sequences were aligned to IMGT reference sequences. For a sequence to be retained, at least a six-nucleotide match to both a V gene segment and a J gene segment was required. Rearrangements were called productive when the CDR3 lacked stop codons and stayed in frame with V and J; all others were non-productive. Following IMGT convention, CDR3 was defined as the stretch from the second conserved V-encoded cysteine to the conserved J-encoded phenylalanine. The earlier analysis of about 570 of the donors excluded any sequence lacking an unambiguous match to a single V gene segment. In an earlier analysis of approximately 560 of the donors, a V segment was called functional when productive rearrangements were above 56.7%, and segregating when the standard deviation between donors exceeded 5%. A statistical classification framework was developed to diagnose cytomegalovirus status using the catalog of TCR beta chain sequences. A later analysis assigned V and J genes by comparing TCR nucleotide sequences with IMGT/GENE-DB human TR gene sequences. The TCRdist pipeline was used in a later analysis to assign CDR3 sequences and most-parsimonious VDJ recombination scenarios. In a later analysis, every TCR beta chain was defined by the combination of its CDR3 amino acid sequence and its V-gene family, and reads without a unique V-gene family were dropped. In a later analysis, 550 to 650 highly shared, low-generation-probability nucleotide sequences were removed to address suspected cross-contamination and a sequencing artifact. In a later analysis, a clonal expansion index was calculated for each public chain from normalized within-repertoire ranks of inferred template counts. A later analysis computed generation probabilities with a VDJ recombination model fitted to out-of-frame rearrangements, and checked the results against IGoR. In a later analysis, hypergeometric tests were used to score TCR-TCR, TCR-HLA and TCR-CMV co-occurrence, with a repertoire-size bias correction applied to TCR pairs. False discovery rates were estimated in a later analysis by permuting HLA or CMV assignments 20 times. In a later analysis, co-occurring TCRs were grouped using DBSCAN, and TCRdist sequence similarity was added for clustering within HLA-allele-positive subsets. Co-occurrence clustering excluded repertoires with fewer than 30,000 or more than 120,000 public chains, plus five with anomalous nucleotide sharing. What TCRdb holds here is the immuneACCESS table cut down to in-frame rearrangements. Part of the clones is not present; checked against another copy, under half of the missing clones reflect an unresolved V gene, and the others are unexplained. V and J calls and clone size are as listed in that table; D and trimming were resolved from the DNA. The sample table holds 95,000 to 120,000 clones, of which 67% were seen once. 7.5% to 9% of the sample rests with the top ten.

Sequenced sample: PBMCs. The TCR was taken from a man aged 18 to 29 in good health and CMV-seropositive.

CDR3 protein: CASSVQGASDTQYF. The DNA sequence is given as TGTGCCAGTAGTGTACAGGGGGCGTCAGATACGCAGTATTTT. The V and J genes are TRBV19 and TRBJ2-3, and 9 junction bases match TRBD1. Reading the germline V gene (reference sequence) gives CDR1 LNHDA and CDR2 SQIVND. From the cysteine through the phenylalanine, the CDR3 covers 14 amino acids. The read is trimmed to its CDR3 DNA, 42 bases read in frame from base 1. V is cut back by 5 bases and J by 4 bases, with 4 bases in the junction unmatched. Here the CDR3 is joined to the reference TRBV19 and TRBJ2-3 genes, and the full variable domain is: DGGITQSPKYLFRKEGQNVTLSCEQNLNHDAMYWYRQDPGQGLRLIYYSQIVNDFQKGDIAEGYSVSREKKESFPLTVTSAQKNPTAFYLCASSVQGASDTQYFGPGTRLTVL.